The 25 T cell receptor beta chains below all came from one sample that was sequenced in a study of glioma-infiltrating T cells. The iRepertoire nested amplicon-rescue multiplex PCR amplified TCR alpha and beta CDR3s from RNA. Via MiXCR, TCRdb re-called the multiplex PCR reads, giving one row per CDR3 protein. In the table there are around 390,000 distinct CDR3 sequences, more than 35% of which are singletons. Sequenced sample: glioma tissue, nonneoplastic brain tissue, or PBMCs (not recorded which). The source of these receptors is a human donor with low-grade glioma or glioblastoma, undergoing nonglioma brain surgery, or in good health (not recorded which).

As to this clonotype: A read error may explain this, as a much larger clone is one base away. This chain connects TRBV6-1 to TRBJ2-3; no definite D call. Germline V gene data show CDR1 as MNHNS and CDR2 as SASEGT. V lost 8 bases and J 1 base, leaving 16 bases between the germline ends. This CDR3 has 15 residues. The CDR3 nucleotides are TGTGCCAGCCACGTATTGGTCGGAGGCACAGATACGCAGTATTTT. Its protein product is CASHVLVGGTDTQYF.

This rearrangement joins TRBV5-1 to TRBJ1-6; no definite D call. This CDR3 has 13 amino acids. V lost 4 bases and J lost 8, with 10 bases in between. CDR1 SGHRS and CDR2 YFSETQ come from the germline V gene. CDR3 bases: TGCGCCAGCAGCAAGGACGGATATTCACCCCTCCACTTT. Translating it yields CASSKDGYSPLHF.

The chain couples TRBV20-1 to TRBJ1-2; 12 nucleotides agree with TRBD1. CDR3 size: 15 residues. CDR1 and CDR2 (germline): DFQATT, SNEGSKA (reference sequence). J lost 7 bases, V lost 5 bases, and 11 bases had no gene match. The CDR3 sequence is CSAEIIRDRGPGYTF. The CDR3 DNA follows: TGCAGTGCTGAAATTATCCGGGACAGGGGGCCTGGCTACACCTTC.

V gene TRBV19 combines with J gene TRBJ2-1; no firm D call. The V end lost 0 bases, the J end lost 3 bases, and 9 bases lay between the germline ends. The V gene's germline CDR1 is LNHDA and CDR2 SQIVND (reference sequence). The CDR3 is 15 amino acids. The DNA for the CDR3 is TGTGCCAGTAGTATAGATCAAGCCCTCTACAATGAGCAGTTCTTC. Translating gives CASSIDQALYNEQFF. Drawing the rest from reference TRBV19 and TRBJ2-1, the complete variable domain is DGGITQSPKYLFRKEGQNVTLSCEQNLNHDAMYWYRQDPGQGLRLIYYSQIVNDFQKGDIAEGYSVSREKKESFPLTVTSAQKNPTAFYLCASSIDQALYNEQFFGPGTRLTVL.

Turning to this clonotype: With a much larger clone just one base away, this may be a read error. The V and J genes are TRBV27 and TRBJ1-1, with 10 bases identical to TRBD1. The length of the CDR3 is 17 residues. The ends lost 1 base at V and 4 bases at J; junction bases unmatched: 9. Germline V gives CDR1 MNHEY, CDR2 SMNVEV (reference sequence). The CDR3 DNA follows: TGTGCCAGCAGTTTATTTGGGACAGGGGAGATGAGCACTGAAGCTTTCTTT. Amino acids: CASSLFGTGEMSTEAFF.

About this clonotype: This may be a read error: a much more frequent sequence differs by one nucleotide. The J gene is TRBJ1-1, the V gene TRBV6-2 or TRBV6-3; D ambiguous. The CDR3 extends over 11 amino acids. CDR1 MNHEY and CDR2 SVGEGT come from the germline V gene. CDR3 nucleotide sequence: TGTGTCAGCAAGATGAACACTGAAGCTTTCTTT. It yields the protein CVSKMNTEAFF.

A few counts support this clonotype. The gene calls are TRBV28 and TRBJ2-5; TRBD1 aligns across 7 bases. J was trimmed by 7 bases and V by 5 bases; bases with no gene match: 10. The CDR3 is 14 residues long. The germline V gene has CDR1 MDHEN and CDR2 SYDVKM. The CDR3 spells CASSPRTGRLTQYF. The CDR3 DNA is TGTGCCAGCAGTCCCCGGACAGGCCGTCTGACCCAGTACTTC.

V gene TRBV27 combines with J gene TRBJ2-2; the match to TRBD1 covers 8 bases. The V gene's germline CDR1 is MNHEY and CDR2 SMNVEV (reference sequence). V shed 10 bases, J shed 7 bases, and the junction held 11 bases outside the gene matches. The CDR3 has 14 residues. CDR3 sequence: CATAPQGALGELFF. CDR3 coding DNA: TGTGCCACCGCGCCCCAGGGGGCCCTCGGGGAGCTGTTTTTT.

Remarks on this clonotype: This may stem from a read error, because a much larger clone lies one nucleotide away. The rearrangement links TRBV25-1 to TRBJ1-2; no reliable D call. CDR3 length: 14 residues. Germline CDR1 is MGHDK and CDR2 is SYGVNS. CDR3 DNA: TGTGCCAGCAGGACCGACACGACTAACTATGGCTGCACCTTC. Translating gives CASRTDTTNYGCTF.

Many counts were recorded for this clonotype. The chain is built from TRBV10-3 and TRBJ2-1; D is uncertain. The CDR3 sequence is 15 residues long. CDR1 and CDR2 (germline): ENHRY, SYGVKD. V was trimmed by 3 bases and J by 9 bases, leaving 18 bases between them. In DNA, the CDR3 is TGTGCCATCAGTGAACCAAACCGCGCGGTGGTTGAGCAGTTCTTC. Translating gives CAISEPNRAVVEQFF.

The genes are TRBV6-2 or TRBV6-3 and TRBJ1-5; D is ambiguous. The CDR3 extends over 14 amino acids. Trimming pared 0 bases from V and 4 bases from J, leaving 7 bases between. In germline, CDR1 is MNHEY, CDR2 SVGEGT. The DNA of the CDR3 is TGTGCCAGCAGTTACTCCCTAATTAATCAGCCCCAGCATTTT. It specifies CASSYSLINQPQHF.

This clonotype has just a few counts. This sequence joins TRBV20-1 and TRBJ2-3; D possibly corresponds to TRBD2 (7 bases). Trimming left V 4 bases short and J 1 base short, with 21 bases between. CDR1 and CDR2 from the germline V gene are DFQATT and SNEGSKA (reference sequence). The CDR3 spans 17 residues. DNA for the CDR3: TGCAGTGCTATTCACTGGGGGGGCGGGAGAGGCACAGATACGCAGTATTTT. It is translated as CSAIHWGGGRGTDTQYF.

This clonotype was observed once. The chain uses TRBV5-1 and TRBJ2-5; no firm D call. Germline V gives CDR1 SGHRS, CDR2 YFSETQ. Trimming shortened V by 0 bases and J by 1 base, and 13 bases separated the two germline ends. The CDR3 is made up of 16 amino acids. CDR3 coding DNA: TGCGCCAGCAGCTTGGGACGGTCCGCCGCCCAAGAGACCCAGTACTTC. Its translation is CASSLGRSAAQETQYF.

The rearrangement joins TRBV27 to TRBJ2-7; 12 bases agree with TRBD2. Germline CDR1 is MNHEY and CDR2 is SMNVEV (reference sequence). V shed 6 bases, J shed 7 bases, and the junction held 10 bases outside the gene matches. CDR3 length: 15 residues. CDR3 sequence: CASSPGLAGYNEQYF. The CDR3 DNA sequence: TGTGCCAGCAGCCCGGGACTAGCGGGTTACAATGAGCAGTACTTC.

This clonotype was counted a single time. The rearrangement uses TRBV20-1 and TRBJ2-7; 10 bases align to TRBD2. In germline, CDR1 is DFQATT, CDR2 SNEGSKA (reference sequence). J was trimmed by 0 bases and V by 2 bases; bases with no gene match: 7. This CDR3 is built from 16 residues. The CDR3: CSARKNSGRFSYEQYF. DNA for the CDR3: TGCAGTGCTAGAAAAAATAGCGGGAGGTTCTCCTACGAGCAGTACTTC.

Ten or more counts support this clonotype. V usage is TRBV6-1 and J usage is TRBJ2-1; 11 bases map to TRBD2. There are 16 residues in the CDR3. From germline, CDR1 is MNHNS and CDR2 SASEGT. V was clipped by 6 bases and J by 7 bases; unmatched bases: 11. The CDR3 reads CASRPGLAGGWNEQFF. The CDR3 region has the DNA TGTGCCAGCAGACCCGGACTAGCGGGCGGATGGAATGAGCAGTTCTTC.

About this clonotype: A much bigger clone sits one base away, suggesting this may be a read error. The rearrangement joins TRBV27 to TRBJ2-1; D gene uncertain. The CDR3 consists of 12 residues. Trimming removed 2 bases at V and 9 bases at J, with 8 bases between. Germline assignment: CDR1 MNHEY and CDR2 SMNVEV (reference sequence). This CDR3 is CASSLPPVEQFF. For the CDR3, the DNA is TGTGCCAGCAGTTTACCCCCAGTTGAGCAGTTCTTC.

V is TRBV28 and J is TRBJ2-1; 15 bases agree with TRBD2. This CDR3 is 17 amino acids long. V was clipped by 5 bases and J by 9 bases; unmatched bases: 11. The germline CDR1 and CDR2 sequences are MDHEN and SYDVKM. CDR3 region: CASSLIPGTSGRSEQFF. In DNA form, the CDR3 reads TGTGCCAGCAGTCTCATTCCAGGGACTAGCGGGAGGAGTGAGCAGTTCTTC.

This clonotype was counted between two and nine times. The genes are TRBV9 and TRBJ2-3; TRBD2 matches 9 bases. The CDR3 consists of 16 residues. Germline V gene sequence: CDR1 SGDLS, CDR2 YYNGEE. The trim removed 4 bases at V and 0 bases at J, leaving 6 bases unmatched. This chain's CDR3 is CASSLELAGSTDTQYF. CDR3 sequence (DNA): TGTGCCAGCAGCCTAGAACTAGCGGGTAGCACAGATACGCAGTATTTT.

This clonotype was observed a few times. The genes are TRBV27 and TRBJ2-2, with D perhaps matching TRBD1 (5 bases). CDR3 length equals 19 residues. The germline CDR1 and CDR2 sequences are MNHEY and SMNVEV (reference sequence). V lost 5 bases to trimming and J lost 7 bases, with 29 bases between them. This CDR3 is CASSPEDTKSGGYGGELFF. For the CDR3, the DNA is TGTGCCAGCAGTCCCGAGGACACGAAATCGGGCGGCTATGGCGGGGAGCTGTTTTTT.

The table lists this clonotype with many counts. J is TRBJ2-7 and V is TRBV4-1, with a possible D match to TRBD2 (6 bases). This CDR3 spans 15 amino acids. Germline CDR1 reads MGHRA; CDR2 reads YSYEKL. Trimming removed 1 base from V and 7 bases from J, with 17 bases in between. The CDR3 DNA follows: TGCGCCAGCAGCCAAGGAGGAGGGAAGGTATCTGAGCAGTACTTC. Its translation is CASSQGGGKVSEQYF.

The V gene is TRBV15, the J gene TRBJ2-1, with D perhaps matching TRBD1 or TRBD2 (5 bases each). Trimming took off 9 bases at V and 4 bases at J, with 16 bases between the two ends. From germline, CDR1 is LNHNV and CDR2 YYDKDF (reference sequence). There are 14 residues in the CDR3. CDR3 bases: TGTGCCACTATGGACCCCGGGGCATACAATGAGCAGTTCTTC. Translated: CATMDPGAYNEQFF.

The chain couples TRBV2 to TRBJ1-1; no clear D gene. This CDR3 region has 13 residues. Trimming stripped 6 bases from V and 1 base from J, with 9 bases between. Germline-derived CDR1 and CDR2 are SNHLY and FYNNEI. CDR3 bases: TGTGCCAGCAGGTGGGCTCCGAACACTGAAGCTTTCTTT. Protein product: CASRWAPNTEAFF. The variable domain in full, with the rest retrieved from reference TRBV2 and TRBJ1-1, is EPEVTQTPSHQVTQMGQEVILRCVPISNHLYFYWYRQILGQKVEFLVSFYNNEISEKSEIFDDQFSVERPDGSNFTLKIRSTKLEDSAMYFCASRWAPNTEAFFGQGTRLTVV.

The chain joins TRBV28 to TRBJ1-5, with TRBD1 as a possible D gene (6 bases). From germline, CDR1 is MDHEN and CDR2 SYDVKM. The CDR3 length is 14 residues. Trimming pared 3 bases from V and 4 bases from J, leaving 10 bases between. CDR3 bases: TGTGCCAGCAGTTTGTACAGGGTTAATCAGCCCCAGCATTTT. It yields the protein CASSLYRVNQPQHF.

The chain uses TRBV7-9 and TRBJ1-3; tentatively, D is TRBD1 (6 bases). Trimming removed 3 bases from V and 3 bases from J, with 9 bases in between. The length of the CDR3 is 14 residues. Germline V gene data show CDR1 as SEHNR and CDR2 as FQNEAQ (reference sequence). The chain's CDR3 is CASSLGGRGNTIYF. The CDR3 coding sequence is TGTGCCAGCAGCTTGGGGGGCCGTGGAAACACCATATATTTT.